Sequencing of this T cell receptor (beta chain) was carried out in a study of T cell responses to AZD1222 COVID-19 vaccine. Study results and limitations: Epitopes outside B.1.351 and B.1.1.7 mutated regions reportedly drew nearly half of spike TCRs. Researchers report vaccine-associated CD4 TCRs spanning spike, with dominance at 160-218 and 743-854.

In germline, CDR1 is SGHVS, CDR2 FQNEAQ. The V end lost 5 bases, the J end lost 6 bases, and 12 bases lay between the germline ends. This CDR3 comprises 13 residues. Worth noting for this clone: The target antigen is unknown.

The table came from immunoSEQ multiplex PCR; TCRdb's copy has only in-frame clones and leaves some out. The table has 82,000 or so clones, 85% to 95% seen once. V usage is TRBV7-8 and J usage is TRBJ2-3; no firm D call. The sequences come from peripheral blood, collected on day 0 of AZD1222 vaccination. The receptor's source is an adult in good health. CDR3 amino acids: CASSQGGVDTQYF. CDR3 bases: TGTGCCAGCAGCCAAGGTGGTGTGGATACGCAGTATTTT.